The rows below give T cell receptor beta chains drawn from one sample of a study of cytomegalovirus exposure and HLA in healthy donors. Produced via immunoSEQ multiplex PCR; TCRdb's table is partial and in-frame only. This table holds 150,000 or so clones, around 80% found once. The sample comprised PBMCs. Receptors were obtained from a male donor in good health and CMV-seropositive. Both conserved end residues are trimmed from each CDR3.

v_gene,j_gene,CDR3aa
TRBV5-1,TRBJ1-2,ASSGGAGPGGYT
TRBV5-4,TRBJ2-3,ASRGLAGTDTQY
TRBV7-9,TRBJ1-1,ASSPGRDPGTEAF
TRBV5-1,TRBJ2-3,ASRPGDTDTQY
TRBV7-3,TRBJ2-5,ASSVDRLQETQY
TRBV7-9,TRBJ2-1,ASSLSWSGRGDEQF
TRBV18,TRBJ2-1,ASSPPQGNYEQF
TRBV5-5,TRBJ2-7,ASTTGPGVTYEQY
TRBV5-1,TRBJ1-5,ASPPEGNQPQH
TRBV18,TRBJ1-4,ASSPRTGPNEKLF
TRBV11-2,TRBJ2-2,ASSAPRNTGELF
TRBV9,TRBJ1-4,ASSEGQSIGEKLF
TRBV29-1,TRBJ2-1,SVEGREDYNEQF
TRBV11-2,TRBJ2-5,ASSLVLGARETQY
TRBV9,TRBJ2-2,ASSAPLATGELF
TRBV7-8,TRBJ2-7,ASTSGIEQY
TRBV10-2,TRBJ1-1,ASSENIQGRGF
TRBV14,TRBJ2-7,ASSQGLAETYEQY
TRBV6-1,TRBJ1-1,ASSRQGAF
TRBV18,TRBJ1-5,ASSPGAYQPQH
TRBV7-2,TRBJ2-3,ASSLTVAGEGGHSQY
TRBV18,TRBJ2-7,ASSPRPMTSGATYEQY
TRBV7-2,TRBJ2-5,ASSRVYQETQY
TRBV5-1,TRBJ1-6,ASSYRTGLDSPLH
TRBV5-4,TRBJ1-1,ASSSGQGKGGTEAF
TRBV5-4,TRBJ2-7,ASSLPGGRDGEQY
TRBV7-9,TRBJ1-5,ASSLGAGVNQPQH
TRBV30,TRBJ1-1,AWTVNTEAF
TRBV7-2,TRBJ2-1,ASSSAGTTNYNEQF
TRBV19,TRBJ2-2,ASSMFGRGTGNTGELF
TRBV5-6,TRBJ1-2,ASSPARDRGFKGGYT
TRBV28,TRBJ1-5,ASSSAGQPQH
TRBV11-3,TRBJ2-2,ASSLNQREGRTGELF
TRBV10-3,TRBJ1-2,AISGVPDSSNYGYT
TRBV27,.,ASLSQADSYEQY
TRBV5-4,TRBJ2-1,ASSLITLPGAGF
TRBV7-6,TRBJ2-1,ASSPNGGGSYNEQF
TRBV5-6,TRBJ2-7,ASSPGGSGRIYEQY
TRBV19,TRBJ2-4,ASSIAGTRSVTKNIQY
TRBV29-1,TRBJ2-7,SVGTAYEQY
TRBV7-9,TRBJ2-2,SSSLGAPTGENTGELF
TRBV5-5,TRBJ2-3,ASSLYGDTQY
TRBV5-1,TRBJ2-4,ASSRADLAKNIQY
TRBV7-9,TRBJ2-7,ASSLGASGIREQY